This T cell receptor beta chain was recovered during a study of cytomegalovirus exposure and HLA in healthy donors. Of note for this clone: What it recognizes is unknown.

60 Vbeta and 13 Jbeta primers were used in PCR. Sequenced by immunoSEQ multiplex PCR; TCRdb stores in-frame clones only, minus some. The data show approximately 190,000 clones, about 86% seen once. The study, taken as a whole, reports: Most TCR beta V segments were productive about 90% or about 30% of the time in an earlier analysis. Most TCRs appeared rarely, but some public TCRs recurred in many donors.

The V and J ends lost 4 bases and 2 bases respectively, with 15 bases between them. Germline-derived CDR1 and CDR2 are LGHNA and YNFKEQ. The CDR3 runs 17 residues. The V gene is TRBV4-2, the J gene TRBJ2-6, with D uncertain. The receptor was isolated from a man aged 35-49 years in good health and CMV-seropositive. The sample was PBMCs. The CDR3 is CASSLVGPEPGANVLTF. The CDR3 DNA follows: TGTGCCAGCAGCCTAGTGGGCCCAGAGCCTGGGGCCAACGTCCTGACTTTC.